These 26 T cell receptor beta chains were sequenced from one sample in a study. In TCRdb, the RT-PCR reads were re-called with MiXCR into one record per CDR3 protein. Seen here are about 700,000 distinct CDR3 sequences, approximately 14% observed once, and the top ten hold about 3.6%. The specimen was memory CD4+ T cells from blood. All receptors derive from a female donor in good health, serving as a healthy control.

There are many counts of this clonotype. V is TRBV5-1 and J is TRBJ2-7; no firm D call. The V end was cut by 0 bases, the J end by 5 bases, with 6 bases between. Germline CDR1 and CDR2: SGHRS and YFSETQ. The CDR3 contains 12 residues. CDR3 DNA sequence: TGCGCCAGCAGCTTGGGTAGAGACGAGCAGTACTTC. Amino acids: CASSLGRDEQYF.

This clonotype was seen many times. J is TRBJ2-5 and V is TRBV11-2; D might be TRBD1 or TRBD2, each matching 5 bases. The CDR3 has 15 residues. Between the trimmed V and J ends, which lost 4 bases and 0 bases, there was a span of 12 bases. Germline CDR1 reads SGHAT; CDR2 reads FQNNGV. Here the CDR3 reads CASSSGTSDQETQYF. CDR3 bases: TGTGCCAGCAGCTCAGGGACGTCGGACCAAGAGACCCAGTACTTC.

The genes are TRBV6-5 and TRBJ2-7, with 8 bases identical to TRBD1. Unmatched junction bases numbered 5, after V lost 5 bases and J lost 2 bases. Germline V gives CDR1 MNHEY, CDR2 SVGAGI. This CDR3 region has 14 residues. CDR3 coding DNA: TGTGCCAGCAGTCAACGACAGGGGCCCTACGAGCAGTACTTC. Protein: CASSQRQGPYEQYF.

The table lists this clonotype with a few counts. The V and J genes are TRBV4-3 and TRBJ2-7; 10 bases are a match to TRBD1. Germline trimming cut 4 bases from V and 6 bases from J; bases unmatched to any gene: 9. This CDR3 has 15 residues. CDR1 LGHNA and CDR2 YSLEER come from the germline V gene. CDR3 region: CASSLSGTGAVEQYF. CDR3 bases: TGCGCCAGCAGCCTTTCCGGGACAGGGGCCGTCGAGCAGTACTTC.

Points on this clonotype: The germline gene is not matched at one end of the junction; a read error may be the cause. V gene TRBV6-2 or TRBV6-3 combines with J gene TRBJ2-1; D perhaps matches TRBD2 (5 bases). The CDR3 covers 11 residues. Germline V gene sequence: CDR1 MNHEY, CDR2 SVGEGT. The CDR3 sequence: CASGRPGKVVF. CDR3 nucleotides: TGTGCCAGCGGAAGACCGGGAAAAGTGGTCTTC.

This clonotype was recorded many times. This chain joins TRBV7-2 and TRBJ2-1, with 11 bases matching TRBD2. The trim removed 5 bases at V and 4 bases at J, leaving 4 bases unmatched. Germline CDR1 SGHTA, CDR2 FQGNSA. This CDR3 region has 15 residues. CDR3 region: CASSMTSGAYNEQFF. As DNA, the CDR3 is TGTGCCAGCAGCATGACTAGCGGGGCGTACAATGAGCAGTTCTTC.

The rearrangement joins TRBV6-6 to TRBJ2-5; TRBD1 might be the D (6 bases). In germline, CDR1 is MNHNY, CDR2 SVGAGI (reference sequence). The CDR3 totals 15 residues. Trimming stripped 5 bases from V and 0 bases from J, with 13 bases between. As DNA, the CDR3 is TGTGCCAGCAGTAAAAATAGGGGGAACCAAGAGACCCAGTACTTC. Protein sequence: CASSKNRGNQETQYF.

The chain has TRBV20-1 and TRBJ2-2; 8 nucleotides agree with TRBD1. The CDR3 contains 15 residues. J gave up 8 bases and V 0 bases, and 8 bases lay outside the gene matches. Germline CDR1 and CDR2: DFQATT and SNEGSKA (reference sequence). The CDR3 is CSARDNQGANGELFF. The CDR3 DNA reads TGCAGTGCTAGAGATAACCAGGGGGCAAATGGGGAGCTGTTTTTT.

This clonotype was detected ten times or more. This chain connects TRBV7-2 to TRBJ2-5; D is undetermined. CDR3 length equals 13 residues. Trimming shortened V by 5 bases and J by 9 bases, and 16 bases separated the two germline ends. The germline gives CDR1 SGHTA, CDR2 FQGNSA. This CDR3 reads CASSQDRFVAQYF. The CDR3 DNA reads as TGTGCCAGCAGCCAGGACCGTTTTGTGGCCCAGTACTTC.

This sequence joins TRBV20-1 and TRBJ2-7, with D perhaps TRBD2 (6 bases). Trimming shortened V by 6 bases and J by 6 bases, and 15 bases separated the two germline ends. This CDR3 spans 12 amino acids. The germline CDR1 and CDR2 sequences are DFQATT and SNEGSKA (reference sequence). The CDR3 DNA follows: TGCAGTGCCGGGGTCGGGGGACTCGAGCAGTACTTC. Translated: CSAGVGGLEQYF.

This clonotype was recorded a few times. The rearrangement uses TRBV5-1 and TRBJ2-1; tentatively, D is TRBD1 or TRBD2 (5 bases each). V lost 4 bases to trimming and J lost 3 bases, with 11 bases between them. Germline V gene data show CDR1 as SGHRS and CDR2 as YFSETQ. The CDR3 has 14 residues. CDR3 nucleotide sequence: TGCGCCAGCAGCCCGGATGGGGGCTACAATGAGCAGTTCTTC. This gives the protein CASSPDGGYNEQFF.

This clonotype has a handful of counts. The chain is built from TRBV19 and TRBJ2-7; TRBD1 aligns across 8 bases. Germline trimming cut 4 bases from V and 0 bases from J; bases unmatched to any gene: 8. This CDR3 is built from 16 residues. The germline V gene has CDR1 LNHDA and CDR2 SQIVND (reference sequence). CDR3: CASSKGLTGDSYEQYF. CDR3 DNA: TGTGCCAGTAGTAAGGGGCTGACAGGGGACTCCTACGAGCAGTACTTC.

The sample holds a few counts of this clonotype. The CDR3 protein is CASSFKLAGHQETQYF. As DNA, the CDR3 is TGTGCCAGCAGCTTCAAACTAGCGGGCCACCAAGAGACCCAGTACTTC. This chain uses TRBV11-2 with TRBJ2-5, with 9 nucleotides matching TRBD2. The CDR3 length is 16 residues. Trimming took 3 bases from V and 0 from J; bases not matched to a gene: 5. Germline V gene data show CDR1 as SGHAT and CDR2 as FQNNGV.

Regarding this clonotype: A much larger clone differs from this one at a single base, so this may be a read error. The chain uses TRBV9 and TRBJ2-7, with D tentatively TRBD1 or TRBD2 (6 bases each). Germline V lookup: CDR1 SGDLS, CDR2 YYNGEE. The CDR3 totals 14 residues. CDR3 protein: CASSEGGFTYERYF. As DNA, the CDR3 is TGTGCCAGCAGTGAGGGGGGATTCACCTACGAGCGGTACTTC.

This clonotype was detected ten times or more. The chain joins TRBV9 to TRBJ2-1, with D unclear. Germline V CDR1 and CDR2: SGDLS, YYNGEE. CDR3 size: 15 residues. Trimming took off 1 base at V and 2 bases at J, with 10 bases between the two ends. The CDR3 spells CASSVTPLPYNEQFF. The CDR3 bases are TGTGCCAGCAGCGTAACTCCACTGCCCTACAATGAGCAGTTCTTC.

This clonotype has at least ten counts. The gene calls are TRBV20-1 and TRBJ2-7, with 7 bases matching TRBD2. V lost 5 bases and J lost 5; bases outside the gene matches: 12. This CDR3 comprises 14 residues. Per the germline V gene, CDR1 is DFQATT and CDR2 is SNEGSKA (reference sequence). The CDR3 spells CSAAGGAGVHEQYF. CDR3 coding DNA: TGCAGTGCTGCCGGTGGCGCGGGAGTCCACGAGCAGTACTTC.

The sample holds a few counts of this clonotype. The CDR3 is CSARGGTGEQPQHF. The CDR3, as DNA: TGCAGTGCTAGGGGGGGGACAGGGGAACAGCCCCAGCATTTT. The rearrangement joins TRBV20-1 to TRBJ1-5; 10 nucleotides line up with TRBD1. Germline V gene lookup returns CDR1 DFQATT and CDR2 SNEGSKA (reference sequence). The CDR3 sequence is 14 residues long. Losses at the gene ends were 3 bases for V and 7 bases for J; bases not matched to a gene: 6.

This clonotype was seen a handful of times. J is TRBJ2-1 and V is TRBV4-3, with 8 bases that match TRBD2. J gave up 8 bases and V 0 bases, and 9 bases lay outside the gene matches. The germline V gene has CDR1 LGHNA and CDR2 YSLEER. CDR3 length equals 16 residues. CDR3 sequence reads: CASSQDRGGAHDEQFF. DNA of the CDR3: TGCGCCAGCAGCCAAGATCGGGGGGGGGCCCACGATGAGCAGTTCTTC.

V and J are TRBV6-1 and TRBJ2-7; D gene uncertain. Germline-derived CDR1 and CDR2 are MNHNS and SASEGT. With 3 bases removed from V and 9 bases from J, the gap between germline ends came to 18 bases. The CDR3 length is 14 residues. The CDR3 DNA reads TGTGCCAGCAGTGACCCGACATCTCCCTGGGTGCAGTACTTC. Translated: CASSDPTSPWVQYF.

This chain links TRBV7-2 with TRBJ2-7, with 9 bases lining up with TRBD1. This CDR3 contains 16 residues. Germline V gene sequence: CDR1 SGHTA, CDR2 FQGNSA. With 0 bases clipped from V and 7 bases from J, the junction kept 10 bases outside the gene matches. DNA of the CDR3: TGTGCCAGCAGCTTAGCGGGGACAGGGTTCGCCAATGAGCAGTACTTC. Encoded protein: CASSLAGTGFANEQYF.

V and J are TRBV9 and TRBJ2-3; perhaps TRBD1 as D (6 bases). The CDR3 is 14 amino acids. CDR1 and CDR2 (germline): SGDLS, YYNGEE. V lost 4 bases to trimming and J lost 1 base, with 10 bases between them. The CDR3 region has the DNA TGTGCCAGCAGCACTCGACAGGGCACAGATACGCAGTATTTT. Residues: CASSTRQGTDTQYF. The variable domain in full, with the rest retrieved from reference TRBV9 and TRBJ2-3, is DSGVTQTPKHLITATGQRVTLRCSPRSGDLSVYWYQQSLDQGLQFLIQYYNGEERAKGNILERFSAQQFPDLHSELNLSSLELGDSALYFCASSTRQGTDTQYFGPGTRLTVL.

This clonotype was counted many times. V is TRBV15 and J is TRBJ1-6, with 8 bases lining up with TRBD1. The V gene end was trimmed by 3 bases and the J gene end by 13 bases; junction bases not matched to a gene: 5. This CDR3 has 13 amino acids. Germline-derived CDR1 and CDR2 are LNHNV and YYDKDF (reference sequence). CDR3 protein: CATSSGQGTPLHF. The CDR3 region has the DNA TGTGCCACCAGCAGCGGACAGGGAACCCCCCTCCACTTT.

This clonotype was seen a few times. CDR3 nucleotide sequence: TGCAGTGCTAGGGTTTTCGGTCCCGATCAGCCCCAGCATTTT. Protein sequence: CSARVFGPDQPQHF. This chain uses TRBV20-1 with TRBJ1-5; D remains unclear. The germline gives CDR1 DFQATT, CDR2 SNEGSKA (reference sequence). The CDR3 is made up of 14 amino acids. Trimming shortened V by 3 bases and J by 5 bases, and 14 bases separated the two germline ends.

There are many counts of this clonotype. The chain couples TRBV12-3 or TRBV12-4 to TRBJ2-7, with 12 bases identical to TRBD1. The CDR3 contains 15 residues. The J segment lost 2 bases and the V segment lost 8 bases, leaving 7 bases of the junction unmatched. DNA of the CDR3: TGTGCCAGCGGATCGTGGGACAGGGGGCCCTACGAGCAGTACTTC. Its protein product is CASGSWDRGPYEQYF.

This clonotype was observed a single time. The rearrangement uses TRBV21-1 and TRBJ1-3; the DNA was not compared with TRBD1, the D call given in the table. TRBV21-1 is noted as a pseudogene. This CDR3 has 14 amino acids. CDR3 DNA sequence: TGTGCCAGCAGCACCCCTCGGGAAGGAAACACCATATATTTT. Translated: CASSTPREGNTIYF.

This clonotype appeared a few times. The chain joins TRBV5-1 to TRBJ1-1; tentative D call: TRBD1 (6 bases). Trimming stripped 1 base from V and 4 bases from J, with 14 bases between. Germline-derived CDR1 and CDR2 are SGHRS and YFSETQ. CDR3 length: 15 amino acids. The CDR3 sequence is CASSLFGGGGTEAFF. The DNA of the CDR3 is TGCGCCAGCAGCTTGTTCGGGGGAGGGGGCACTGAAGCTTTCTTT.